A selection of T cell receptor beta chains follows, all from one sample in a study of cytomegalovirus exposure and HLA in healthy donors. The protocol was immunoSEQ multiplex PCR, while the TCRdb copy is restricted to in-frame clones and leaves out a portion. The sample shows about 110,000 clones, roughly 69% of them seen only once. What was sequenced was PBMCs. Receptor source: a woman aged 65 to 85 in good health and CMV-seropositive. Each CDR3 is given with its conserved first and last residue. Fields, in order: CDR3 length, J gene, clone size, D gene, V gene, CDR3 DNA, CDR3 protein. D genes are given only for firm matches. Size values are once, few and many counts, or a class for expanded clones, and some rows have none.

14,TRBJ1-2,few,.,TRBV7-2,TGTGCCAGCAGCCCTTTAAAGGGGCCCTATGGCTACACCTTC,CASSPLKGPYGYTF
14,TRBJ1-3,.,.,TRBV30,TGTGCCTGGACCCGAACAGGGATCGGAAACACCATATATTTT,CAWTRTGIGNTIYF
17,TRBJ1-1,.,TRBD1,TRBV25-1,TGTGCCAGCAGTGAATCCGGGACAGGGGGCCCGCACACTGAAGCTTTCTTT,CASSESGTGGPHTEAFF
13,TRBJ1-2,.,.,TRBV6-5,TGTGCCAGCAGTCGAGGACAGAGTAATGGCTACACCTTC,CASSRGQSNGYTF
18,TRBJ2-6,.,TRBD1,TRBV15,TGTGCCACCAGCGGCGGAGAAGGGGGCCTCTCTGGGGCCAACGTCCTGACTTTC,CATSGGEGGLSGANVLTF
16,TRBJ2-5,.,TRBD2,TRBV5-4,TGTGCCAGCAGCTTGTTCGGCGGGGGGAGGCAAGAGACCCAGTACTTC,CASSLFGGGRQETQYF
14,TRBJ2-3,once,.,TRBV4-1,TGCGCCAGCAGCCAACTTAGGGGGAAAGATACGCAGTATTTT,CASSQLRGKDTQYF
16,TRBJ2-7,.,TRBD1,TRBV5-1,TGCGCCAGCAGCTTGTTGGGCGGACAGGGGTGCTACGAGCAGTACTTC,CASSLLGGQGCYEQYF
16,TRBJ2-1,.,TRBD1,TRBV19,TGTGCCAGTAGTATAGTAGAAGGGGGCGCCTACAATGAGCAGTTCTTC,CASSIVEGGAYNEQFF
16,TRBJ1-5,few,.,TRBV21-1,TGTGCCAGCAGCAAAGAGAGGTTTATGAGCAATCAGCCCCAGCATTTT,CASSKERFMSNQPQHF
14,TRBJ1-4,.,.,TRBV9,TGTGCCAGCAGCGTAGGGACAGTTAATGAAAAACTGTTTTTT,CASSVGTVNEKLFF
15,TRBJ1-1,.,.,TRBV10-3,TGTGCCATCAGTGAGTCGGGCAGGGGGAACACTGAAGCTTTCTTT,CAISESGRGNTEAFF
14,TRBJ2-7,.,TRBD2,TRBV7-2,TGTGCCAGCAGCTTAGAGCTAGCGGGCTACGAGCAGTACTTC,CASSLELAGYEQYF
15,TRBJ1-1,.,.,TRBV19,TGTGCCAGTCGAAGCGCCGGGGGGGTTAACACTGAAGCTTTCTTT,CASRSAGGVNTEAFF
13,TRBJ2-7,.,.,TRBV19,TGTGCCAGTAGTATAGATCCGGGATACGAGCAGTACTTC,CASSIDPGYEQYF
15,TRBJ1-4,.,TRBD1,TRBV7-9,TGTGCCAGCAGCCCCGGGGGACAGGGGAATGAAAAACTGTTTTTT,CASSPGGQGNEKLFF
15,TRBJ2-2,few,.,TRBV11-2,TGTGCCAGCAGCTCTCTCCAGGGGAACACCGGGGAGCTGTTTTTT,CASSSLQGNTGELFF
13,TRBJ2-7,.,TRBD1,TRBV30,TGTGCTGGGACGGACAGGCAAAACTACGAGCAGTACTTC,CAGTDRQNYEQYF
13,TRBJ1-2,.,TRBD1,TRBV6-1,TGTGCCAGTTCGGACAGGGGGCAGAGTGGCTACACCTTC,CASSDRGQSGYTF
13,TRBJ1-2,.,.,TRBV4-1,TGCGCCAGCAGCCTGGGACAAGATTATGGCTACACCTTC,CASSLGQDYGYTF
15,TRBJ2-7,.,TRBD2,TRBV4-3,TGCGCCAGCAGCCACGCCTCCGGGACTATCGGCGAGCAGTACTTC,CASSHASGTIGEQYF
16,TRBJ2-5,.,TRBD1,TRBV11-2,TGTGCCAGCAGCTCAACACCGGGACAGGGGGCCATGACCCAGTACTTC,CASSSTPGQGAMTQYF
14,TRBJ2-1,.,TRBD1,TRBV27,TGTGCCAGCAGACTCATAACAGGGGGCGGTGAGCAGTTCTTC,CASRLITGGGEQFF
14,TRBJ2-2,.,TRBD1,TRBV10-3,TGTGCCATCAGTAAAGACAGGGGCTCCGGGGAGCTGTTTTTT,CAISKDRGSGELFF
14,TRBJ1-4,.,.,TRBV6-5,TGTGCCAGCAGCTATGGACAGTCTAATGAAAAACTGTTTTTT,CASSYGQSNEKLFF
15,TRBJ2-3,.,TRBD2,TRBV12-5,TGTGCTAGTGGTTTGGGAGCGGGGAGCACAGATACGCAGTATTTT,CASGLGAGSTDTQYF
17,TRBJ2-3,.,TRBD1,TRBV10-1,TGCGCCAGCAGTGAGTCTGGCCAGGGGGCTAAGACCCATACGCAGTATTTT,CASSESGQGAKTHTQYF
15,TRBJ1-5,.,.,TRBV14,TGTGCCAGCAGCCAGAGGCGTTGGAGCAATCAGCCCCAGCATTTT,CASSQRRWSNQPQHF
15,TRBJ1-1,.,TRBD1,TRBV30,TGTGCCTGGAGTAGCCTGACAGGGGGAACGGGTGAAGCTTTCTTT,CAWSSLTGGTGEAFF
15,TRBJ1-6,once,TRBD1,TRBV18,TGTGCCAGCTCAAGGAGGACAGGCCGTAATTCACCCCTCCACTTT,CASSRRTGRNSPLHF
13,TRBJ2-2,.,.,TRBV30,TGTGCCTGGCAAGGACAGAACACCGGGGAGCTGTTTTTT,CAWQGQNTGELFF
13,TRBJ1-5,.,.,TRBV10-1,TGCGCCAGCAGTGAGAACAGTAATCAGCCCCAGCATTTT,CASSENSNQPQHF
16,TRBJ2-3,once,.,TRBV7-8,TGTGCCAGCAGCTCCCCCTGGGGGGTGGACACAGATACGCAGTATTTT,CASSSPWGVDTDTQYF
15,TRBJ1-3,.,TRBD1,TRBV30,TGTGCCTGGAGTCTGGGACAGGGGTATGGAAACACCATATATTTT,CAWSLGQGYGNTIYF
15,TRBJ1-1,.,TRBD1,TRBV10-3,TGTGCCATCGCCACAGGGGGCGCTTCGGGCACTGAAGCTTTCTTT,CAIATGGASGTEAFF
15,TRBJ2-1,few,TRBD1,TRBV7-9,TGTGCCAGCAGCGCCGGGACAGGACTATACAATGAGCAGTTCTTC,CASSAGTGLYNEQFF
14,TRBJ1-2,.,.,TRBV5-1,TGCGCCAGCAGCTTGGGCAGTGATTTCTATGGCTACACCTTC,CASSLGSDFYGYTF
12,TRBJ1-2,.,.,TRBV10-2,TGCGCCAGCAGTGGGGGGCCTGCCGGCTACACCTTC,CASSGGPAGYTF
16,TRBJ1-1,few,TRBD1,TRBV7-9,TGTGCCAGCAGAGACCGGGACAGGGGTGCGGGGACTGAAGCTTTCTTT,CASRDRDRGAGTEAFF
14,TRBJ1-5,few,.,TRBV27,TGTGCCAGCAGGTACAGGGCTAGCAATCAGCCCCAGCATTTT,CASRYRASNQPQHF
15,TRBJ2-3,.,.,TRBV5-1,TGCGCCAGCAGCTTGGGAGGCACTAGCACAGATACGCAGTATTTT,CASSLGGTSTDTQYF
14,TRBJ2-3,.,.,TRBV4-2,TGTGCCAGCAGCCAAGCGGGACACTCAGATACGCAGTATTTT,CASSQAGHSDTQYF
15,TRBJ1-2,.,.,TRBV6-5,TGTGCCAGCAGTTACGAACAGGGAAGGAACTATGGCTACACCTTC,CASSYEQGRNYGYTF
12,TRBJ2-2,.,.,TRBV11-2,TGTGCCAGCAGCTCCTGGGGCAGGGAGCTGTTTTTT,CASSSWGRELFF
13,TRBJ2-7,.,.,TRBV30,TGTGCCTGGAGTGGTCTCGGCGGGGACGAGCAGTACTTC,CAWSGLGGDEQYF
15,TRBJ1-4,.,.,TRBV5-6,TGTGCCAGCAGCTTGGCCGGGGTCGGGGATGAAAAACTGTTTTTT,CASSLAGVGDEKLFF
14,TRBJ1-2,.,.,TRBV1,TGCACCAGCAGCCAAGATTTCGGGGAGCATGGCTACACCTTC,CTSSQDFGEHGYTF
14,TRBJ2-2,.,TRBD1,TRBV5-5,TGTGCCAGCAGCTGGACAGGGGTCACCGGGGAGCTGTTTTTT,CASSWTGVTGELFF
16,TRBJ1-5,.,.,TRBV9,TGTGCCAGCAGCGTAGAGGAAGGGGTTCCCAATCAGCCCCAGCATTTT,CASSVEEGVPNQPQHF
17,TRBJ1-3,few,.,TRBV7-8,TGTGCCAGCAGCTTAGCGAGGGCCGGGAGCTCTGGAAACACCATATATTTT,CASSLARAGSSGNTIYF
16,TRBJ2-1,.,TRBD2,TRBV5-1,TGCGCCAGCAGCTTGGCTACTAGCGGGGGGGTCGATGAGCAGTTCTTC,CASSLATSGGVDEQFF
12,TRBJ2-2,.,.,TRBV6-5,TGTGCCAGCAGTCAAAACACCGGGGAGCTGTTTTTT,CASSQNTGELFF
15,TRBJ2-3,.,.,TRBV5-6,TGTGCCAGCAGCTTCGCTAGCGCTTACACAGATACGCAGTATTTT,CASSFASAYTDTQYF
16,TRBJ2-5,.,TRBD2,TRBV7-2,TGTGCCAGCAGCACCGCTAGCGGGGGGCCTCAAGAGACCCAGTACTTC,CASSTASGGPQETQYF
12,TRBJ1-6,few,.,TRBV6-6,TGTGCCAGCAGCCTCGGGGATTCACCCCTCCACTTT,CASSLGDSPLHF